This TCR beta chain was recorded in a study of cytomegalovirus exposure and HLA in healthy donors. Germline V gives CDR1 SGHRS, CDR2 YFSETQ. The CDR3 loop spans 15 amino acids. Trimming removed 5 bases from V and 0 bases from J; junction bases left unmatched: 7. PCR was performed using 60 Vbeta and 13 Jbeta primers. Clones were sequenced by immunoSEQ multiplex PCR, and TCRdb holds only the in-frame ones, with some missing. The repertoire consists of fewer than 200,000 clones, with 80% to 85% occurring once and the leading ten covering less than 2%. The TCR comes from a young woman in good health and CMV-seronegative. The rearrangement joins TRBV5-1 to TRBJ2-7, with TRBD2 matching 8 bases. Sequencing input: PBMCs. CDR3 sequence reads: CASSKDGTSSYEQYF. In DNA, the CDR3 is TGCGCCAGCAGTAAGGACGGGACTAGCTCCTACGAGCAGTACTTC.